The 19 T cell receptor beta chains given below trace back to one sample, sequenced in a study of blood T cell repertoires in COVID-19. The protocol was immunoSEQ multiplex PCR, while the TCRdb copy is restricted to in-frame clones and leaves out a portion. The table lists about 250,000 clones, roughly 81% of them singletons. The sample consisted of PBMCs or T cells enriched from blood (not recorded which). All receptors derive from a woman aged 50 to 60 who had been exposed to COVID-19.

The CDR3 loop reads CASSPWGAGGDFF. In DNA, the CDR3 is TGTGCCAGCAGCCCCTGGGGGGCGGGGGGGGATTTCTTT. The J gene is TRBJ1-1, the V gene TRBV12-3 or TRBV12-4, with a tentative D call TRBD1 (6 bases). Trimming removed 6 bases from V and 13 bases from J, with 21 bases in between. The CDR3 extends over 13 amino acids.

CDR3 bases: TGTGCCAGCAGCGAACGGGGATACACTGAAGCTTTCTTT. Translating gives CASSERGYTEAFF. This chain links TRBV7-9 with TRBJ1-1; unclear D gene. The germline V gene has CDR1 SEHNR and CDR2 FQNEAQ (reference sequence). This CDR3 spans 13 amino acids. With 5 bases removed from V and 3 bases from J, the gap between germline ends came to 10 bases.

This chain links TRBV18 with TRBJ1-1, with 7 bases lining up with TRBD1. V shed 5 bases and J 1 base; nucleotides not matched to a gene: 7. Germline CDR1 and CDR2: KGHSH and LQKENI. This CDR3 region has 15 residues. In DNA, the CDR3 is TGTGCCAGCTCAGCGGACAGGATAGCGAACACTGAAGCTTTCTTT. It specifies CASSADRIANTEAFF.

In DNA, the CDR3 is TGTGCCAGCAATCTGGACAGGGTTAACACTGAAGCTTTCTTT. This codes for CASNLDRVNTEAFF. This sequence joins TRBV2 and TRBJ1-1, with TRBD1 identical over 8 bases. The CDR3 is 14 amino acids. Losses at the gene ends were 7 bases for V and 2 bases for J; bases not matched to a gene: 6. CDR1 is SNHLY, CDR2 FYNNEI, per germline. The entire variable domain, with the rest obtained from reference TRBV2 and TRBJ1-1, is as follows: EPEVTQTPSHQVTQMGQEVILRCVPISNHLYFYWYRQILGQKVEFLVSFYNNEISEKSEIFDDQFSVERPDGSNFTLKIRSTKLEDSAMYFCASNLDRVNTEAFFGQGTRLTVV.

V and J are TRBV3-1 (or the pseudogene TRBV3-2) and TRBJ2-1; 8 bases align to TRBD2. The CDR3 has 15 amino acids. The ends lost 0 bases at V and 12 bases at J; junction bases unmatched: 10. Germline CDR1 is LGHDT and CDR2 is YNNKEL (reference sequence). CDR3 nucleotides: TGTGCCAGCAGCCAAGATGTAGGTAGCGGGGTAGGGCAGTTCTTC. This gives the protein CASSQDVGSGVGQFF.

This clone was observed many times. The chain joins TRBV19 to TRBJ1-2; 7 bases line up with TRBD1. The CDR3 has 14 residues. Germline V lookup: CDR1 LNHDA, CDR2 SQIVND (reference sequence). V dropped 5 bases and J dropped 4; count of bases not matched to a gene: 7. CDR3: CASSPDSGGYGYTF. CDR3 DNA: TGTGCCAGTAGTCCGGATTCAGGGGGCTATGGCTACACCTTC.

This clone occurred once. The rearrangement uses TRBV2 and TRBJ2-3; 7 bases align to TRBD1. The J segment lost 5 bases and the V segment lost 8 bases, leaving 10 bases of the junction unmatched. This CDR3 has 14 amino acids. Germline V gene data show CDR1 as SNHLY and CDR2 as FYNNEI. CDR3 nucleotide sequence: TGTGCCAGCCTCTTAGGGGGCTCCAGAGATACGCAGTATTTT. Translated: CASLLGGSRDTQYF.

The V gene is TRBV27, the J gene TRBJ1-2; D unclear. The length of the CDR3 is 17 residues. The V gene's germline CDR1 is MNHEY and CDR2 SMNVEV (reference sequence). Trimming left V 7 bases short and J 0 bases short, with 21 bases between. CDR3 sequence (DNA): TGTGCCAGCATCACCAGGCTGCGTTTAGAATCTAACTATGGCTACACCTTC. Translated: CASITRLRLESNYGYTF.

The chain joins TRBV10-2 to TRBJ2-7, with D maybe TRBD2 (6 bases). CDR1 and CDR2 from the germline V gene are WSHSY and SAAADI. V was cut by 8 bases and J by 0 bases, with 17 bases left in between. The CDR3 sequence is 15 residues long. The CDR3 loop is CASSRQAGSSYEQYF. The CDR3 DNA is TGCGCCAGCTCGAGGCAGGCGGGGAGCTCCTACGAGCAGTACTTC.

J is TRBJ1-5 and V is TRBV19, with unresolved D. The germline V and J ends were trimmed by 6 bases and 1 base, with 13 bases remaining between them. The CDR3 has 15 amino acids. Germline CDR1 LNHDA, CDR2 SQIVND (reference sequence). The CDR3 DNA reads TGTGCCAGTAGCCCTGAGGCAGCAAGCAATCAGCCCCAGCATTTT. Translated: CASSPEAASNQPQHF. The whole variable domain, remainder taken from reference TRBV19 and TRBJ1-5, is DGGITQSPKYLFRKEGQNVTLSCEQNLNHDAMYWYRQDPGQGLRLIYYSQIVNDFQKGDIAEGYSVSREKKESFPLTVTSAQKNPTAFYLCASSPEAASNQPQHFGDGTRLSIL.

The DNA for the CDR3 is TGTGCCTGGAGCATGAGAAGGAACACTGAAGCTTTCTTT. Translated: CAWSMRRNTEAFF. The rearrangement joins TRBV30 to TRBJ1-1; no clear D. The CDR3 is 13 amino acids. The germline gives CDR1 GTSNPN, CDR2 SVGIG (reference sequence). V was cut by 3 bases and J by 1 base, with 9 bases left in between.

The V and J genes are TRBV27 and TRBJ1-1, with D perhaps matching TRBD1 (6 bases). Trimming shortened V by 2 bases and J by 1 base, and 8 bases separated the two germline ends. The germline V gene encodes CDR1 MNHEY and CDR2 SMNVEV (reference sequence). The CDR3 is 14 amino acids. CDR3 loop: CASSLKGENTEAFF. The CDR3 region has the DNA TGTGCCAGCAGTTTAAAGGGGGAGAACACTGAAGCTTTCTTT.

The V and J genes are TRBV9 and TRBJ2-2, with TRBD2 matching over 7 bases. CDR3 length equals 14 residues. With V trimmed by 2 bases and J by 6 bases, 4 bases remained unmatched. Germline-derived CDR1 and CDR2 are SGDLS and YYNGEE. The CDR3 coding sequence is TGTGCCAGCAGCGTTACTAGCGAGGCCGGGGAGCTGTTTTTT. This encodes CASSVTSEAGELFF.

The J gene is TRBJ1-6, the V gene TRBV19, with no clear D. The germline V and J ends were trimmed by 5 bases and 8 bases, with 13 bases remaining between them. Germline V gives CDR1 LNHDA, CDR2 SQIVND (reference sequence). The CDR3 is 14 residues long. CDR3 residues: CASSLVFTDSPLHF. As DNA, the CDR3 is TGTGCCAGTAGTCTGGTCTTTACGGATTCACCCCTCCACTTT.

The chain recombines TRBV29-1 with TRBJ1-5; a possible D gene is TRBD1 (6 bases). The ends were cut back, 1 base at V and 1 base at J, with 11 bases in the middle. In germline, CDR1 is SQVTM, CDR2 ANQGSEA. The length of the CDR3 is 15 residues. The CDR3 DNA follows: TGCAGCGTTGAAGTTGAGGGGGGGAGCAATCAGCCCCAGCATTTT. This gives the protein CSVEVEGGSNQPQHF.

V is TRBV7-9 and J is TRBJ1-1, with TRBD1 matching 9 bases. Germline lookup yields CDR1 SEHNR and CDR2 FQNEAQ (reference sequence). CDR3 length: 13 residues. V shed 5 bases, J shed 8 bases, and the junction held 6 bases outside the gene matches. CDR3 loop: CASSPDRGEEAFF. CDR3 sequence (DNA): TGTGCCAGCAGCCCGGACAGGGGAGAGGAAGCTTTCTTT.

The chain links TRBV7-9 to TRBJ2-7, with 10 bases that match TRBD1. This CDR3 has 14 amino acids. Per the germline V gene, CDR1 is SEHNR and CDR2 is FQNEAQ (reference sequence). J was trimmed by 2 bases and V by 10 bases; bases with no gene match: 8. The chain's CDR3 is CAISGQGPAYEQYF. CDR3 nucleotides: TGTGCCATATCGGGACAGGGGCCCGCCTACGAGCAGTACTTC.

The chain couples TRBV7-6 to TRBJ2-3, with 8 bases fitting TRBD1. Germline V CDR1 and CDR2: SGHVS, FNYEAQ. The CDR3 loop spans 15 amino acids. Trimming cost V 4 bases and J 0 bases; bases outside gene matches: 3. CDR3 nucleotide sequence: TGTGCCAGCAGCTCCTGGACAGGGAGCACAGATACGCAGTATTTT. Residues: CASSSWTGSTDTQYF.

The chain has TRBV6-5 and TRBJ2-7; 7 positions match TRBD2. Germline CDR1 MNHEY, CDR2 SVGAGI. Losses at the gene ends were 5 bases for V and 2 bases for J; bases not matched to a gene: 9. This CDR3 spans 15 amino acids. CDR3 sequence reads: CASSPKERGTYEQYF. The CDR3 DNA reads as TGTGCCAGCAGTCCTAAAGAGCGGGGTACCTACGAGCAGTACTTC.